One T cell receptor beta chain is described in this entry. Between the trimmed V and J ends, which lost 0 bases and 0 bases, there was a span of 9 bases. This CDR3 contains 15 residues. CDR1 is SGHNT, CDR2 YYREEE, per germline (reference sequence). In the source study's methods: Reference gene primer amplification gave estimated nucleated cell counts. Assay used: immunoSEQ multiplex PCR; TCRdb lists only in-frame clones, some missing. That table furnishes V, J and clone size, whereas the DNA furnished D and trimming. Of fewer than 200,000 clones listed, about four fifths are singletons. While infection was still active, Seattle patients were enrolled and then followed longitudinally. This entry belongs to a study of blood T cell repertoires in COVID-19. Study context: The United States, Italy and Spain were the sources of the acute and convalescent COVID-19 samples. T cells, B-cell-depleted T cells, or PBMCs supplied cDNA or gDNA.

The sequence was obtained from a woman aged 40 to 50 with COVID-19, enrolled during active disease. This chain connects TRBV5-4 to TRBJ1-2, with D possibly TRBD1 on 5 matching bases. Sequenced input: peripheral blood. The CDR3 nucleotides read TGTGCCAGCAGCTTGGGCCAGGGTACTAACTATGGCTACACCTTC. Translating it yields CASSLGQGTNYGYTF.